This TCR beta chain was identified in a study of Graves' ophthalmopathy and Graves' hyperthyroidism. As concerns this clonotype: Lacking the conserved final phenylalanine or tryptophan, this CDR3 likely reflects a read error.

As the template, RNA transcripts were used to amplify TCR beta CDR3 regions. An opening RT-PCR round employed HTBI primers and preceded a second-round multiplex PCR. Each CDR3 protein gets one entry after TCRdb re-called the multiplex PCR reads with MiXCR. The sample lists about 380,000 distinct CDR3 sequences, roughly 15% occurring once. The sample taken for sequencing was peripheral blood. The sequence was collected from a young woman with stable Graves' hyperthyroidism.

Written as DNA, the CDR3 is TGCGCCAGCACCCCCGGCCAGGACAGCCGTATCGGGACCCAGTACCTC. This encodes CASTPGQDSRIGTQYL. This chain joins TRBV5-1 and TRBJ2-5, with a weak D call TRBD1 (6 bases). V was pared by 6 bases and J by 7 bases, with 25 bases between. The CDR3 totals 16 residues. The V gene's germline CDR1 is SGHRS and CDR2 YFSETQ.